The present T cell receptor (beta chain) was sequenced within a study of shared clonotypes between healthy human individuals. TCRdb keeps only in-frame clones here, not all; method: immunoSEQ multiplex PCR. Counted here are 450,000 to 500,000 clones, around 80% occurring once; the ten biggest clones make up around 12%. V was trimmed by 6 bases and J by 6 bases, leaving 12 bases between them. The CDR3 consists of 13 residues. Germline V gene sequence: CDR1 MNHEY, CDR2 SVGAGI. The V gene is TRBV6-5, the J gene TRBJ2-1; tentatively, D is TRBD2 (6 bases). This sequence was found in a woman in her forties in good health. Some clones in this sample may be carry-over from other donors' samples. Sequencing input: PBMCs. The CDR3 coding sequence is TGTGCCAGCAGGCGGGACGGGGTCAATGAGCAGTTCTTC. This gives the protein CASRRDGVNEQFF.